These 32 T cell receptor beta chains were sequenced from one sample in a study of blood T cell repertoires in COVID-19. Clones were sequenced by immunoSEQ multiplex PCR, and TCRdb holds only the in-frame ones, with some missing. The table includes 250,000 to 350,000 clones, 80% to 90% detected once. The sequenced sample was PBMCs or T cells enriched from blood (not recorded which). These TCRs come from a woman in her thirties who had recovered from COVID-19.

The chain joins TRBV7-6 to TRBJ1-1; D is undetermined. The CDR3 covers 13 residues. Germline V CDR1 and CDR2: SGHVS, FNYEAQ. V lost 1 base and J 1 base, leaving 4 bases between the germline ends. The DNA of the CDR3 is TGTGCCAGCAGCTTAGGGGCGAACACTGAAGCTTTCTTT. This gives the protein CASSLGANTEAFF.

The J gene is TRBJ2-1, the V gene TRBV7-9, with TRBD1 as a possible D gene (5 bases). Trimming took 5 bases from V and 2 from J, leaving 13 bases between them. CDR3 size: 15 residues. Per the germline V gene, CDR1 is SEHNR and CDR2 is FQNEAQ (reference sequence). CDR3 in DNA: TGTGCCAGCAGCCCCATTTACAGGCCCTACAATGAGCAGTTCTTC. It specifies CASSPIYRPYNEQFF.

As regards this clone: The sample carries other DNA sequences with the same CDR3. The chain is built from TRBV6-5 and TRBJ1-4; perhaps TRBD1 as D (5 bases). The CDR3 has 14 residues. V was clipped by 1 base and J by 5 bases, with 8 bases between them. Germline assignment: CDR1 MNHEY and CDR2 SVGAGI. Here the CDR3 DNA reads TGTGCCAGCAGTTACTTGCAGGGAAATGAAAAACTGTTTTTT. Translating gives CASSYLQGNEKLFF.

V and J are TRBV30 and TRBJ1-1; TRBD1 matches at 7 bases. The CDR3 contains 12 residues. Germline lookup yields CDR1 GTSNPN and CDR2 SVGIG (reference sequence). V dropped 7 bases and J dropped 0; count of bases not matched to a gene: 2. The CDR3 loop is CASDRVNTEAFF. The DNA of the CDR3 is TGTGCCTCTGACAGGGTGAACACTGAAGCTTTCTTT.

The rearrangement uses TRBV11-3 and TRBJ1-1, with D perhaps TRBD1 (6 bases). Germline V gene sequence: CDR1 SGHNT, CDR2 YENEEA. The CDR3 has 13 amino acids. V was clipped by 3 bases and J by 6 bases, with 11 bases between them. The CDR3 DNA reads TGTGCCAGCAGCTTCAACAGGGTCGCTGAAGCTTTCTTT. This translates into CASSFNRVAEAFF.

This clone was counted a single time. This chain connects TRBV5-1 to TRBJ2-7; TRBD2 matches 9 bases. J was trimmed by 2 bases and V by 0 bases; bases with no gene match: 6. CDR1 is SGHRS and CDR2 is YFSETQ in the germline V gene. The CDR3 totals 16 residues. CDR3 protein: CASSLVASGVPYEQYF. CDR3 DNA sequence: TGCGCCAGCAGCTTGGTTGCTAGCGGGGTGCCCTACGAGCAGTACTTC.

The V call is TRBV7-9, the J call TRBJ1-1; 7 bases align to TRBD1. J lost 0 bases, V lost 5 bases, and 3 bases had no gene match. Looked up from germline, CDR1 is SEHNR and CDR2 is FQNEAQ (reference sequence). The CDR3 is made up of 14 amino acids. CDR3 bases: TGTGCCAGCAGCAGAACAGGGGTGAACACTGAAGCTTTCTTT. The encoded protein is CASSRTGVNTEAFF.

This rearrangement joins TRBV6-6 to TRBJ1-5; no clear D gene. V was trimmed by 7 bases and J by 6 bases, leaving 13 bases between them. Germline CDR1 and CDR2: MNHNY and SVGAGI (reference sequence). The CDR3 contains 13 residues. The CDR3 protein is CASTQREGQPQHF. Written as DNA, the CDR3 is TGTGCCAGCACCCAACGGGAGGGTCAGCCCCAGCATTTT.

Only one count was recorded for this clone. The chain combines TRBV3-1 (or the pseudogene TRBV3-2) with TRBJ1-3; possible D gene TRBD1, 5 bases. The CDR3 extends over 17 amino acids. With 0 bases removed from V and 4 bases from J, the gap between germline ends came to 16 bases. Germline V lookup: CDR1 LGHDT, CDR2 YNNKEL (reference sequence). The CDR3 is CASSQDGGNLVGNTIYF. The CDR3 DNA is TGTGCCAGCAGCCAAGATGGGGGGAACTTGGTAGGAAACACCATATATTTT.

The chain employs TRBV6-5 and TRBJ2-5; maybe TRBD1 (6 bases). The germline V gene has CDR1 MNHEY and CDR2 SVGAGI. This CDR3 is built from 12 residues. Between the trimmed V and J ends, which lost 10 bases and 0 bases, there was a span of 9 bases. CDR3: CATDRNQETQYF. CDR3 coding DNA: TGTGCCACCGACAGGAACCAAGAGACCCAGTACTTC.

This chain joins TRBV18 and TRBJ2-5; 8 positions match TRBD1. There are 15 residues in the CDR3. The V gene end was trimmed by 3 bases and the J gene end by 4 bases; junction bases not matched to a gene: 7. Germline-derived CDR1 and CDR2 are KGHSH and LQKENI. The DNA of the CDR3 is TGTGCCAGCTCACCTAGGACAGGGATGGGAGAGACCCAGTACTTC. Encoded protein: CASSPRTGMGETQYF.

This clone was counted once. V and J are TRBV28 and TRBJ1-6; unclear D gene. The CDR3 sequence is 15 residues long. Germline values: CDR1 MDHEN, CDR2 SYDVKM. The V gene lost 7 bases and the J gene lost 7 bases, with 17 bases spanning the gap. CDR3 sequence (DNA): TGTGCCAGCACGCCCCCAATCGGAGCGAATTCACCCCTCCACTTT. Translating gives CASTPPIGANSPLHF.

The chain couples TRBV18 to TRBJ1-1, with D perhaps matching TRBD1 (6 bases). This CDR3 region has 14 residues. Between the trimmed V and J ends, which lost 2 bases and 8 bases, there was a span of 15 bases. Germline CDR1 and CDR2: KGHSH and LQKENI. The CDR3: CASSPTGTPVEAFF. The CDR3 region has the DNA TGTGCCAGCTCACCAACCGGGACACCCGTGGAAGCTTTCTTT.

The chain couples TRBV28 to TRBJ2-6; a weak D match, TRBD1 (5 bases). This CDR3 is 17 amino acids long. Germline CDR1 and CDR2: MDHEN and SYDVKM. V lost 8 bases, J lost 0 bases, and 17 bases lay in between. The CDR3 sequence is CASGMTEVFSGANVLTF. The CDR3 DNA follows: TGTGCCAGCGGGATGACAGAGGTCTTCTCTGGGGCCAACGTCCTGACTTTC.

The chain uses TRBV5-6 and TRBJ2-7, with D possibly TRBD1 on 5 matching bases. Germline CDR1 and CDR2: SGHDT and YYEEEE. V was clipped by 1 base and J by 2 bases, with 13 bases between them. This CDR3 spans 15 amino acids. Written as DNA, the CDR3 is TGTGCCAGCAGCTTGCAGGACATACCTACCTACGAGCAGTACTTC. The encoded protein is CASSLQDIPTYEQYF.

The chain joins TRBV5-6 to TRBJ2-5; D is undetermined. Germline CDR1 is SGHDT and CDR2 is YYEEEE. V dropped 4 bases and J dropped 4 bases, with 8 bases sitting between them. CDR3 length equals 12 residues. CDR3 residues: CASSHPGETQYF. In DNA, the CDR3 is TGTGCCAGCAGCCACCCCGGAGAGACCCAGTACTTC. The entire variable domain, with the rest obtained from reference TRBV5-6 and TRBJ2-5, is as follows: DAGVTQSPTHLIKTRGQQVTLRCSPKSGHDTVSWYQQALGQGPQFIFQYYEEEERQRGNFPDRFSGHQFPNYSSELNVNALLLGDSALYLCASSHPGETQYFGPGTRLLVL.

This chain joins TRBV6-6 and TRBJ2-7; tentatively, D is TRBD2 (6 bases). The CDR3 has 12 residues. V gave up 6 bases and J gave up 3 bases, with 9 bases separating them. Germline CDR1 MNHNY, CDR2 SVGAGI (reference sequence). The CDR3 is CASSLTSYEQYF. DNA of the CDR3: TGTGCCAGCAGCCTGACTAGCTACGAGCAGTACTTC.

The rearrangement links TRBV18 to TRBJ2-4; perhaps TRBD2 as D (6 bases). The CDR3 sequence is 16 residues long. The germline gives CDR1 KGHSH, CDR2 LQKENI. Trimming took off 0 bases at V and 1 base at J, with 10 bases between the two ends. CDR3 in DNA: TGTGCCAGCTCACCACCGGTCGGAGGGGCCAAAAACATTCAGTACTTC. This encodes CASSPPVGGAKNIQYF.

The genes are TRBV29-1 and TRBJ2-7, with 9 bases matching TRBD1. This CDR3 has 13 amino acids. The germline CDR1 and CDR2 sequences are SQVTM and ANQGSEA. V dropped 7 bases and J dropped 2; count of bases not matched to a gene: 6. Here the CDR3 reads CSGGDREPYEQYF. The CDR3 DNA follows: TGCAGCGGGGGGGACAGGGAGCCCTACGAGCAGTACTTC.

The V call is TRBV2, the J call TRBJ2-1; D may be TRBD1 (5 bases). CDR3 length: 12 residues. V lost 5 bases, J lost 5 bases, and 7 bases lay in between. Germline assignment: CDR1 SNHLY and CDR2 FYNNEI. The CDR3 reads CASSMTDNEQFF. CDR3 in DNA: TGTGCCAGCAGTATGACAGACAATGAGCAGTTCTTC. Based on the CDR3 plus reference TRBV2 and TRBJ2-1, the full variable domain is EPEVTQTPSHQVTQMGQEVILRCVPISNHLYFYWYRQILGQKVEFLVSFYNNEISEKSEIFDDQFSVERPDGSNFTLKIRSTKLEDSAMYFCASSMTDNEQFFGPGTRLTVL.

The chain combines TRBV18 with TRBJ2-1, with a tentative D call TRBD1 (5 bases). The germline V and J ends were trimmed by 0 bases and 2 bases, with 11 bases remaining between them. The germline gives CDR1 KGHSH, CDR2 LQKENI. The CDR3 totals 16 residues. CDR3 DNA: TGTGCCAGCTCACCACCGGCAGGGATAACCTACAATGAGCAGTTCTTC. This translates into CASSPPAGITYNEQFF.

The chain joins TRBV30 to TRBJ2-3, with TRBD2 matching over 14 bases. After removal of 8 bases from V and 4 bases from J, the junction contained 11 bases not matched to a gene. The germline V gene encodes CDR1 GTSNPN and CDR2 SVGIG (reference sequence). CDR3 length: 16 residues. CDR3 coding DNA: TGTGCCGGGTCAATAGGGACTAGCGGGAGCGCAGATACGCAGTATTTT. Its translation: CAGSIGTSGSADTQYF.

With respect to this clone: The sample holds other DNA sequences that translate to the same CDR3. This chain joins TRBV11-2 and TRBJ1-1; no clear D gene. The V and J ends lost 0 bases and 4 bases respectively, with 6 bases between them. The CDR3 sequence is 13 residues long. The germline V gene has CDR1 SGHAT and CDR2 FQNNGV. The CDR3: CASSLDPGTEAFF. In DNA, the CDR3 is TGTGCCAGCAGCTTAGACCCGGGCACTGAAGCTTTCTTT.

The J gene is TRBJ2-2, the V gene TRBV6-6; 11 bases agree with TRBD1. Germline trimming cut 5 bases from V and 0 bases from J; bases unmatched to any gene: 8. Germline V gives CDR1 MNHNY, CDR2 SVGAGI (reference sequence). There are 18 residues in the CDR3. Here the CDR3 DNA reads TGTGCCAGCAGTCGATCCGGGACAGGGGGAGCGAACACCGGGGAGCTGTTTTTT. Its protein is CASSRSGTGGANTGELFF.

The chain combines TRBV6-4 with TRBJ1-6; the match to TRBD1 covers 7 bases. Germline values: CDR1 MRHNA, CDR2 SNTAGT. Trimming took 3 bases from V and 9 from J; bases not matched to a gene: 5. CDR3 size: 14 residues. This CDR3 reads CASSEQGKGSPLHF. CDR3 sequence (DNA): TGTGCCAGCAGTGAACAGGGGAAAGGTTCACCCCTCCACTTT.

V and J are TRBV4-1 and TRBJ2-7, with 8 bases lining up with TRBD1. V gave up 3 bases and J gave up 0 bases; unmatched junction bases: 7. The CDR3 sequence is 16 residues long. Germline CDR1 is MGHRA and CDR2 is YSYEKL. The CDR3: CASSQDKQGGSYEQYF. CDR3 in DNA: TGCGCCAGCAGCCAGGACAAACAGGGGGGCTCCTACGAGCAGTACTTC.

The chain joins TRBV28 to TRBJ1-6, with 9 bases lining up with TRBD1. This CDR3 has 15 residues. Germline V gene lookup returns CDR1 MDHEN and CDR2 SYDVKM. The junction had 4 bases not matched to a gene; V was cut back by 2 bases and J by 8 bases. The CDR3 sequence: CASSLGDRDHSPLHF. The CDR3 region has the DNA TGTGCCAGCAGTTTAGGGGACAGGGACCATTCACCCCTCCACTTT.

The chain employs TRBV29-1 and TRBJ1-2; tentatively, D is TRBD1 (5 bases). CDR3 length: 12 residues. Germline CDR1 is SQVTM and CDR2 is ANQGSEA. Trimming stripped 2 bases from V and 8 bases from J, with 12 bases between. CDR3 sequence: CSVETRVGGYTF. For the CDR3, the DNA is TGCAGCGTTGAAACCAGGGTAGGAGGCTACACCTTC.

The rearrangement joins TRBV16 to TRBJ2-5; weak D call: TRBD2 (5 bases). V lost 0 bases to trimming and J lost 4 bases, with 9 bases between them. Germline V gene lookup returns CDR1 KGHSY and CDR2 FQNENV. The CDR3 runs to 14 residues. This CDR3 reads CASSQSAGRETQYF. DNA for the CDR3: TGTGCCAGCAGCCAATCGGCGGGTCGAGAGACCCAGTACTTC.

This chain joins TRBV28 and TRBJ1-4, with 7 positions matching TRBD1. V dropped 10 bases and J dropped 10; count of bases not matched to a gene: 18. CDR1 and CDR2 from the germline V gene are MDHEN and SYDVKM. The CDR3 runs to 15 residues. The CDR3 coding sequence is TGTGCCACCACCTTCCCGGGCGACAGGGCAGGAAAACTGTTTTTT. It yields the protein CATTFPGDRAGKLFF.

The chain carries TRBV28 and TRBJ1-5, with D perhaps matching TRBD1 (6 bases). Germline V gene sequence: CDR1 MDHEN, CDR2 SYDVKM. The CDR3 has 16 amino acids. Trimming took off 6 bases at V and 4 bases at J, with 19 bases between the two ends. The CDR3 sequence is CASRGTGSRANQPQHF. Here the CDR3 DNA reads TGTGCCAGCAGAGGAACAGGGTCCCGGGCGAATCAGCCCCAGCATTTT. Full variable domain (rest looked up from reference TRBV28 and TRBJ1-5): DVKVTQSSRYLVKRTGEKVFLECVQDMDHENMFWYRQDPGLGLRLIYFSYDVKMKEKGDIPEGYSVSREKKERFSLILESASTNQTSMYLCASRGTGSRANQPQHFGDGTRLSIL.

The CDR3 spells CASTLSWGSAGGYTF. The CDR3 nucleotides read TGTGCCAGCACCCTATCTTGGGGCTCGGCGGGAGGCTACACCTTC. This chain links TRBV7-2 with TRBJ1-2, with D perhaps TRBD1 (5 bases). Deletions cut 7 bases from V and 8 bases from J, with 23 bases between. Germline V gene lookup returns CDR1 SGHTA and CDR2 FQGNSA. This CDR3 is built from 15 residues. The whole variable domain, remainder taken from reference TRBV7-2 and TRBJ1-2, is GAGVSQSPSNKVTEKGKDVELRCDPISGHTALYWYRQSLGQGLEFLIYFQGNSAPDKSGLPSDRFSAERTGGSVSTLTIQRTQQEDSAVYLCASTLSWGSAGGYTFGSGTRLTVV.